Following are 7 T cell receptor beta chains from one sample sequenced in a study of shared clonotypes between healthy human individuals. Some clones are missing from TCRdb's copy, which holds only in-frame ones; the method was immunoSEQ multiplex PCR. This repertoire shows about 2 million clones, about 95% found once; its top ten account for 0.9% to 1.5%. It was CD45RO-negative cells, positively selected for CCR7, that made up naive CD8 cells, with terminally differentiated effector memory CD45RA+ cells excluded. Sequenced sample: naive CD8+ T cells sorted from blood. The source is a man younger than 30 in good health.

Notes on this clone: This specimen includes other DNA sequences encoding the same CDR3. The CDR3 loop reads CASSVRLNTEAFF. For the CDR3, the DNA is TGTGCCAGCAGCGTACGCCTGAACACTGAAGCTTTCTTT. This rearrangement joins TRBV9 to TRBJ1-1; no clear D. The germline V gene has CDR1 SGDLS and CDR2 YYNGEE. V lost 1 base to trimming and J lost 0 bases, with 4 bases between them. The CDR3 covers 13 residues.

The chain recombines TRBV4-2 with TRBJ1-1; D is ambiguous. Trimming removed 4 bases from V and 4 bases from J, with 13 bases in between. CDR1 and CDR2 (germline): LGHNA, YNFKEQ. The CDR3 extends over 14 amino acids. The CDR3 sequence: CASSPDLGGTEAFF. In DNA, the CDR3 is TGTGCCAGCAGCCCCGACCTGGGAGGCACTGAAGCTTTCTTT.

The chain joins TRBV2 to TRBJ2-4; D ambiguous. CDR1 and CDR2 from the germline V gene are SNHLY and FYNNEI. This CDR3 region has 12 residues. Between the trimmed V and J ends, which lost 3 bases and 8 bases, there was a span of 8 bases. The CDR3 DNA reads TGTGCCAGCAGTGAGTTAGGAGACATTCAGTACTTC. Translated, it gives CASSELGDIQYF.

V is TRBV7-9 and J is TRBJ1-1; D is unclear. This CDR3 contains 15 residues. Germline-derived CDR1 and CDR2 are SEHNR and FQNEAQ (reference sequence). V was clipped by 5 bases and J by 1 base, with 14 bases between them. The DNA for the CDR3 is TGTGCCAGCAGCCCCCCCCAGGACCCGAACACTGAAGCTTTCTTT. This gives the protein CASSPPQDPNTEAFF.

The genes are TRBV5-6 and TRBJ2-7, with D possibly TRBD2 on 5 matching bases. Germline CDR1 reads SGHDT; CDR2 reads YYEEEE. This CDR3 region has 13 residues. V was clipped by 6 bases and J by 3 bases, with 13 bases between them. In DNA, the CDR3 is TGTGCCAGCACCTCACGGGGTAACTACGAGCAGTACTTC. It specifies CASTSRGNYEQYF.

This chain links TRBV11-2 with TRBJ1-2; D not resolved. This CDR3 comprises 14 residues. The germline gives CDR1 SGHAT, CDR2 FQNNGV. The ends were cut back, 1 base at V and 3 bases at J, with 9 bases in the middle. CDR3 in DNA: TGTGCCAGCAGCTTAGGGTCAGAATACTATGGCTACACCTTC. It yields the protein CASSLGSEYYGYTF.

The V call is TRBV7-9, the J call TRBJ1-2; 11 bases line up with TRBD1. The germline V gene encodes CDR1 SEHNR and CDR2 FQNEAQ (reference sequence). The J segment lost 4 bases and the V segment lost 4 bases, leaving 5 bases of the junction unmatched. This CDR3 has 15 amino acids. CDR3 amino acids: CASSYGTGGTYGYTF. The CDR3 DNA follows: TGTGCCAGCAGCTATGGGACAGGGGGTACCTATGGCTACACCTTC.